What follows describes a single T cell receptor (beta chain). This CDR3 has 13 amino acids. Trimming cost V 4 bases and J 5 bases, with 15 bases left between them. The germline V gene encodes CDR1 SQVTM and CDR2 ANQGSEA. This sample was taken from a study of human T cells and chemical hapten exposure. Time point given: pre-sensitization, week 0. Treatment in this sample: therapeutic diphenylcyclopropenone sensitization with weekly scalp DPC. Participating donors were patients with alopecia, aged 18 to 70 years, considered appropriate candidates for DPC. A single record per CDR3 protein comes from TCRdb applying MiXCR to the RACE reads. This sample yields more than 55,000 distinct CDR3 sequences, of which over 9% are seen a single time; roughly 4% belongs to the top ten.

The chain employs TRBV29-1 and TRBJ2-7; D possibly corresponds to TRBD2 (6 bases). The clonotype comes from a woman aged 40 to 50 with alopecia areata. Some clones in this sample may be carry-over from other donors' samples. The sequences come from whole blood, collected in connection with sensitization to the hapten diphenylcyclopropenone (DPC). The CDR3 loop is CSVAVGGANEQYF. CDR3 bases: TGCAGCGTTGCGGTAGGAGGGGCCAACGAGCAGTACTTC.